This T cell receptor (beta chain) was sequenced for a study of T-cell memory formation after mild COVID-19. Overall study: TCR clusters showed largely donor specificity.

Barcoded TCR alpha and TCR beta cDNA libraries with UMIs came from 5'RACE using constant-segment primers. TCRdb called the 5' RACE reads again in MiXCR, with one record for every CDR3 protein. The sample yields about 430,000 distinct CDR3 sequences, approximately 25% seen once. Study results and caveats: Cross-reactive memory apparently joined, as some responding clones appeared in pre-infection memory.

Turning to this clonotype: Its target is not known.

CDR3 size: 12 residues. Trimming shortened V by 5 bases and J by 9 bases, and 13 bases separated the two germline ends. CDR1 DFQATT and CDR2 SNEGSKA come from the germline V gene (reference sequence). This clonotype was sampled from an adult woman who had mild COVID-19 (a few samples of this study predate the infection). Cell type and time point are not known. The chain is built from TRBV20-1 and TRBJ2-2; no firm D call. Sample: PBMCs or a T cell subset sorted from them (not recorded which). The CDR3 DNA sequence: TGCAGTGCTCCCCGAGGCAGTAGGGAGCTGTTTTTT. It translates to CSAPRGSRELFF.